This T cell receptor (beta chain) emerged from a study of STAT5B mutations in CD4+ large granular lymphocyte leukemia. The table came from immunoSEQ multiplex PCR; TCRdb's copy has only in-frame clones and leaves some out. The sample holds tens of thousands of clones, 87% seen once. Study-level points and caveats: Patient CD4-sorted repertoires stayed more clonal than healthy ones after leukemic-clone removal.

The germline V gene has CDR1 MGHDK and CDR2 SYGVNS. This CDR3 spans 14 amino acids. V lost 6 bases to trimming and J lost 2 bases; unmatched junction nucleotides: 7. For this clone: Antigen unknown.

Sequenced input: CD4+ T cells from blood buffy coats. The receptor comes from a human donor in good health. The chain has TRBV25-1 and TRBJ2-7, with TRBD2 matching 7 bases. DNA of the CDR3: TGTGCCAGCAGACAGGAGGGAGGGACCTACGAGCAGTACTTC. Translating it yields CASRQEGGTYEQYF.